The 22 T cell receptor beta chains below all came from one sample that was sequenced in a study of cytomegalovirus exposure and HLA in healthy donors. Amplification used 60 Vbeta primers and 13 Jbeta primers. The table came from immunoSEQ multiplex PCR; TCRdb's copy has only in-frame clones and leaves some out. The repertoire includes 150,000 to 200,000 clones, roughly 84% of them detected once, and about 0.24% sits in the top ten. The sequenced sample consisted of PBMCs. The receptors were gathered from a girl under three years old in good health and CMV-seronegative.

This rearrangement joins TRBV6-1 to TRBJ1-5; TRBD1 matches 7 bases. Germline trimming cut 1 base from V and 3 bases from J; bases unmatched to any gene: 3. The germline V gene encodes CDR1 MNHNS and CDR2 SASEGT. The length of the CDR3 is 15 residues. The CDR3 DNA sequence: TGTGCCAGCAGTGAAGATGGACAGGCCAATCAGCCCCAGCATTTT. Amino acid sequence: CASSEDGQANQPQHF.

CDR3 nucleotide sequence: TGTGCCAGCTCACCAGTTGGTTTGCAGGGAACCCTCTATGGCTACACCTTC. It is translated as CASSPVGLQGTLYGYTF. The V call is TRBV18, the J call TRBJ1-2; a weak D match, TRBD1 (5 bases). CDR3 length: 17 amino acids. Germline V gives CDR1 KGHSH, CDR2 LQKENI. With 2 bases removed from V and 4 bases from J, the gap between germline ends came to 20 bases.

The chain carries TRBV6-1 and TRBJ2-7, with TRBD1 identical over 7 bases. Germline CDR1 is MNHNS and CDR2 is SASEGT. The CDR3 sequence is 14 residues long. Losses at the gene ends were 7 bases for V and 0 bases for J; bases not matched to a gene: 6. The CDR3 DNA sequence: TGTGCCAGCAAGGGGGACAGTAGCTCCTACGAGCAGTACTTC. It encodes CASKGDSSSYEQYF.

The chain couples TRBV9 to TRBJ2-3, with D possibly TRBD1 on 5 matching bases. Germline lookup yields CDR1 SGDLS and CDR2 YYNGEE. This CDR3 is built from 13 residues. Between the trimmed V and J ends, which lost 0 bases and 3 bases, there was a span of 5 bases. The CDR3 here is CASSVEGTDTQYF. The CDR3 DNA follows: TGTGCCAGCAGCGTAGAGGGGACAGATACGCAGTATTTT.

The CDR3 bases are TGTGCCAGCAGCCATGAAGTTGGAGGCAATCAGCCCCAGCATTTT. It encodes CASSHEVGGNQPQHF. The V and J genes are TRBV2 and TRBJ1-5; D remains ambiguous. CDR3 size: 15 residues. Germline V gives CDR1 SNHLY, CDR2 FYNNEI. V was clipped by 6 bases and J by 2 bases, with 14 bases between them.

This clone was picked up one time. This chain connects TRBV7-8 to TRBJ2-2; 7 bases line up with TRBD1. The CDR3 is 13 residues long. Germline CDR1 is SGHVS and CDR2 is FQNEAQ. In DNA form, the CDR3 reads TGTGCGCAAGACAGGGACGGCACCGGGGAGCTGTTTTTT. Protein sequence: CAQDRDGTGELFF.

The chain carries TRBV9 and TRBJ2-6; D ambiguous. Per germline, CDR1 SGDLS and CDR2 YYNGEE. The CDR3 covers 17 residues. V gave up 0 bases and J gave up 2 bases, with 12 bases separating them. The CDR3 nucleotides are TGTGCCAGCAGCGTAGGAACGACAAATACTGGGGCCAACGTCCTGACTTTC. This translates into CASSVGTTNTGANVLTF.

The chain combines TRBV5-1 with TRBJ2-2; D possibly corresponds to TRBD2 (6 bases). The CDR3 runs 15 residues. The germline V and J ends were trimmed by 1 base and 5 bases, with 12 bases remaining between them. CDR1 and CDR2 from the germline V gene are SGHRS and YFSETQ. The CDR3 reads CASSLRRRGTGELFF. In DNA, the CDR3 is TGCGCCAGCAGCTTGCGACGGCGGGGAACCGGGGAGCTGTTTTTT.

V and J are TRBV7-2 and TRBJ1-4; 12 bases are a match to TRBD1. CDR1 and CDR2 from the germline V gene are SGHTA and FQGNSA. V trimming: 5 bases; J trimming: 5 bases; junction bases outside the gene matches: 3. There are 15 residues in the CDR3. The CDR3 loop is CASSGTGGANEKLFF. Here the CDR3 DNA reads TGTGCCAGCAGCGGGACAGGGGGCGCAAATGAAAAACTGTTTTTT.

The CDR3 coding sequence is TGTGCCAGCAGTGCAACAGGGGGCAATCAGCCCCAGCATTTT. It encodes CASSATGGNQPQHF. The chain couples TRBV6-1 to TRBJ1-5; 7 positions match TRBD1. The CDR3 is 14 residues long. Trimming took 4 bases from V and 2 from J; bases not matched to a gene: 2. Germline values: CDR1 MNHNS, CDR2 SASEGT.

The rearrangement links TRBV7-3 to TRBJ2-7, with 12 nucleotides matching TRBD2. From germline, CDR1 is SGHTA and CDR2 FQGTGA. V was pared by 5 bases and J by 1 base, with 3 bases of the junction left unmatched. CDR3 size: 15 residues. For the CDR3, the DNA is TGTGCCAGCAGCCCGACTAGCGGGGGATCCTACGAGCAGTACTTC. Encoded protein: CASSPTSGGSYEQYF.

The rearrangement joins TRBV5-4 to TRBJ1-2; D gene uncertain. This CDR3 comprises 12 residues. The germline gives CDR1 SGHNT, CDR2 YYREEE (reference sequence). The germline V and J ends were trimmed by 5 bases and 4 bases, with 9 bases remaining between them. CDR3 sequence reads: CASRTGGYGYTF. The CDR3, as DNA: TGTGCCAGCAGAACTGGAGGCTATGGCTACACCTTC.

The CDR3 sequence: CASSVRLAGAYNEQFF. In nucleotides, the CDR3 is TGTGCCAGCAGCGTACGACTAGCGGGAGCCTACAATGAGCAGTTCTTC. The J gene is TRBJ2-1, the V gene TRBV9; 12 bases are shared with TRBD2. This CDR3 is built from 16 residues. Germline V gene data show CDR1 as SGDLS and CDR2 as YYNGEE. Trimming took 1 base from V and 2 from J; bases not matched to a gene: 1.

This clone was seen only once. The chain uses TRBV7-3 and TRBJ2-1, with 9 bases lining up with TRBD2. Germline V lookup: CDR1 SGHTA, CDR2 FQGTGA. The CDR3 covers 15 residues. V lost 0 bases to trimming and J lost 8 bases; unmatched junction nucleotides: 5. In DNA, the CDR3 is TGTGCCAGCAGCTTAACCGGGACTAGCACGGATGAGCAGTTCTTC. Protein sequence: CASSLTGTSTDEQFF.

The rearrangement joins TRBV4-1 to TRBJ2-1, with no clear D. The CDR3 spans 12 residues. The V end was cut by 2 bases, the J end by 7 bases, with 6 bases between. Germline assignment: CDR1 MGHRA and CDR2 YSYEKL. The CDR3 spells CASSQILNEQFF. The CDR3 coding sequence is TGCGCCAGCAGCCAAATTCTTAATGAGCAGTTCTTC.

The rearrangement joins TRBV30 to TRBJ1-2; 8 bases are shared with TRBD1. Germline V lookup: CDR1 GTSNPN, CDR2 SVGIG (reference sequence). This CDR3 has 11 residues. The V segment lost 4 bases and the J segment 7 bases; nucleotides outside the gene matches: 2. The CDR3 DNA is TGTGCCTGGAACAGGGGGTTTGGCTACACCTTC. Its protein product is CAWNRGFGYTF. The variable domain in full, with the rest retrieved from reference TRBV30 and TRBJ1-2, is SQTIHQWPATLVQPVGSPLSLECTVEGTSNPNLYWYRQAAGRGLQLLFYSVGIGQISSEVPQNLSASRPQDRQFILSSKKLLLSDSGFYLCAWNRGFGYTFGSGTRLTVV.

The chain couples TRBV10-1 to TRBJ1-3; D may be TRBD1 (6 bases). The CDR3 length is 17 residues. V lost 2 bases to trimming and J lost 0 bases, with 14 bases between them. The germline gives CDR1 WNHNN, CDR2 SYGVQD (reference sequence). CDR3 protein: CASSEEGDIISGNTIYF. CDR3 sequence (DNA): TGCGCCAGCAGTGAGGAGGGGGATATTATCTCTGGAAACACCATATATTTT.

J is TRBJ2-1 and V is TRBV27; TRBD1 aligns across 7 bases. The CDR3 spans 14 residues. V gave up 5 bases and J gave up 6 bases; unmatched junction bases: 7. Per germline, CDR1 MNHEY and CDR2 SMNVEV (reference sequence). As DNA, the CDR3 is TGTGCCAGCAGTCCAATCGGGACAGCCAATGAGCAGTTCTTC. Amino acids: CASSPIGTANEQFF.

The chain joins TRBV5-6 to TRBJ2-2; TRBD2 aligns across 8 bases. J was trimmed by 4 bases and V by 4 bases; bases with no gene match: 6. Germline-derived CDR1 and CDR2 are SGHDT and YYEEEE. The CDR3 contains 15 residues. The chain's CDR3 is CASSPELAGTGELFF. The CDR3 coding sequence is TGTGCCAGCAGCCCCGAGCTAGCGGGCACCGGGGAGCTGTTTTTT.

The chain uses TRBV18 and TRBJ2-1, with TRBD2 matching over 11 bases. Trimming cost V 0 bases and J 6 bases; bases outside gene matches: 4. Germline V gene data show CDR1 as KGHSH and CDR2 as LQKENI. The CDR3 is 16 residues long. CDR3 sequence: CASSPPGLADRNEQFF. CDR3 bases: TGTGCCAGCTCACCACCGGGACTAGCGGACCGCAATGAGCAGTTCTTC.

A few counts support this clone. The rearrangement joins TRBV27 to TRBJ2-1; 11 bases are a match to TRBD2. V was pared by 3 bases and J by 9 bases, with 10 bases of the junction left unmatched. Germline V gene sequence: CDR1 MNHEY, CDR2 SMNVEV (reference sequence). The CDR3 is 16 amino acids. The CDR3 sequence is CASSFVLAGGPGEQFF. The CDR3 DNA is TGTGCCAGCAGTTTCGTCTTAGCGGGAGGGCCCGGTGAGCAGTTCTTC.

The rearrangement uses TRBV7-8 and TRBJ1-1, with 10 positions matching TRBD1. CDR1 SGHVS and CDR2 FQNEAQ come from the germline V gene. This CDR3 has 16 residues. J lost 3 bases, V lost 3 bases, and 7 bases had no gene match. The CDR3 here is CASSFRDRGADTEAFF. CDR3 DNA sequence: TGTGCCAGCAGCTTCCGGGACAGGGGCGCGGACACTGAAGCTTTCTTT.